This TCR beta chain was profiled in a study of regulatory T cells in long-lasting Graves disease. Time point defined: newly diagnosed GD, antithyroid drugs for less than 3 months. The TCR library was prepared using RNA isolated from PBMCs. A volume of about 9 milliliters of peripheral blood was collected in EDTA tubes. Through Arm-PCR of CDR3 regions and iRepertoire HTBI primers, TCR beta libraries were built. TCRdb reanalysed the multiplex PCR reads using MiXCR and keeps one entry per CDR3 protein. The sample has fewer than 350,000 distinct CDR3 sequences, approximately 20% seen once. This clonotype was counted ten times or more. Its antigen remains unidentified. The junction departs from germline at one end; a sequencing error may be responsible. The CDR3 extends over 12 amino acids. Germline assignment: CDR1 SGHDT and CDR2 YYEEEE. Study-level results: Researchers reported studying only peripheral blood, not thyroid tissue. It was in persistent disease that TRBV28, TRBJ1-2 and TRBJ2-5 were favored.

V is TRBV5-6 and J is TRBJ2-1; D gene uncertain. This clonotype originated in a female donor with Graves disease. The source was peripheral blood mononuclear cells (PBMCs), collected at new diagnosis, from a patient treated with antithyroid drugs. This CDR3 is CASRRTGNVQFF. The CDR3, as DNA: TGTGCCAGCAGGAGGACCGGTAATGTGCAGTTCTTC.